This T cell receptor beta chain was identified during a study of cytomegalovirus exposure and HLA in healthy donors. Turning to the study itself: About 85 million unique TCR sequences came from HLA-typed donors in an early release.

PCR primers comprised 60 Vbeta and 13 Jbeta primers. Data came from immunoSEQ multiplex PCR; TCRdb stores just in-frame clones and leaves some out. The data hold approximately 150,000 clones, with around 10% observed a single time. Germline CDR1 reads SNHLY; CDR2 reads FYNNEI. Trimming took off 6 bases at V and 1 base at J, with 9 bases between the two ends. The CDR3 covers 13 residues. The V gene is TRBV2, the J gene TRBJ1-2, with D unclear. Sequencing used PBMCs. This receptor was obtained from a male donor in good health and CMV-seronegative. CDR3 sequence (DNA): TGTGCCAGCAGGCTCGGGGATAACTATGGCTACACCTTC. It is translated as CASRLGDNYGYTF.